A selection of T cell receptor beta chains follows, all from one sample in a study of T cell responses to AZD1222 COVID-19 vaccine. Assay: immunoSEQ multiplex PCR; the TCRdb copy retains only in-frame clones and omits some. The repertoire holds over 75,000 clones, with 80% to 90% as singletons. The input for sequencing was peripheral blood, taken 28 days after the second AZD1222 dose. The source is an adult who received the AZD1222 COVID-19 vaccine. Both conserved end residues are part of each CDR3. A D gene is named only where the DNA matches it firmly. The size field is filled for only some rows; it gives once, few, many or a size class.

D gene: TRBD1
clone size: .
J gene: TRBJ1-1
CDR3 length: 14
V gene: TRBV6-5
CDR3 DNA: TGTGCCAGCAGACCGGGACAGGGGTCCACTGAAGCTTTCTTT
CDR3 protein: CASRPGQGSTEAFF

D gene: .
clone size: .
J gene: TRBJ2-7
CDR3 length: 17
V gene: TRBV14
CDR3 DNA: TGTGCCAGCAGCCAAGGGGGGACGGCGGTAACGTCCTACGAGCAGTACTTC
CDR3 protein: CASSQGGTAVTSYEQYF

D gene: .
clone size: .
J gene: TRBJ2-2
CDR3 length: 15
V gene: TRBV7-9
CDR3 DNA: TGTGCCAGCAGCTTAAATGAAGGGAACACCGGGGAGCTGTTTTTT
CDR3 protein: CASSLNEGNTGELFF

D gene: .
clone size: .
J gene: TRBJ1-4
CDR3 length: 12
V gene: TRBV30
CDR3 DNA: TGTGCCTGGATGTTGAATAATGAAAAACTGTTTTTT
CDR3 protein: CAWMLNNEKLFF

D gene: .
clone size: .
J gene: TRBJ1-2
CDR3 length: 14
V gene: TRBV18
CDR3 DNA: TGTGCCAGCTCACCAGGGGGGCACGGCTATGGCTACACCTTC
CDR3 protein: CASSPGGHGYGYTF

D gene: .
clone size: .
J gene: TRBJ1-6
CDR3 length: 18
V gene: TRBV5-8
CDR3 DNA: TGTGCCAGCAGCTTTTTTACGGGGCATGCGCGGGGGAATTCACCCCTCCACTTT
CDR3 protein: CASSFFTGHARGNSPLHF

D gene: .
clone size: .
J gene: TRBJ2-2
CDR3 length: 16
V gene: TRBV25-1
CDR3 DNA: TGTGCCAGCAGTGACAGGGCATTAACAAGGACCGGGGAGCTGTTTTTT
CDR3 protein: CASSDRALTRTGELFF

D gene: .
clone size: .
J gene: TRBJ2-2
CDR3 length: 14
V gene: TRBV12-5
CDR3 DNA: TGTGCTAGTGGGGGGGTCGCGAACACCGGGGAGCTGTTTTTT
CDR3 protein: CASGGVANTGELFF

D gene: .
clone size: .
J gene: TRBJ1-2
CDR3 length: 14
V gene: TRBV2
CDR3 DNA: TGTGCCAGCAGTGAGCGAAATGAGGCTGGGGGCTACACCTTC
CDR3 protein: CASSERNEAGGYTF

D gene: .
clone size: few
J gene: TRBJ2-1
CDR3 length: 12
V gene: TRBV29-1
CDR3 DNA: TGCAGCGTTGGGGCCTTAGGCAATGAGCAGTTCTTC
CDR3 protein: CSVGALGNEQFF

D gene: TRBD2
clone size: .
J gene: TRBJ2-1
CDR3 length: 16
V gene: TRBV7-8
CDR3 DNA: TGTGCCAGCAGCTTCCGGGTAGCGGGGCACTACAATGAGCAGTTCTTC
CDR3 protein: CASSFRVAGHYNEQFF

D gene: TRBD1
clone size: .
J gene: TRBJ1-2
CDR3 length: 15
V gene: TRBV4-3
CDR3 DNA: TGCGCCAGCAGCCAAGGGAACAGGGGCGGCTATGGCTACACCTTC
CDR3 protein: CASSQGNRGGYGYTF

D gene: .
clone size: .
J gene: TRBJ1-1
CDR3 length: 14
V gene: TRBV6-6
CDR3 DNA: TGTGCCAGCAGCCCACTTCACAGGAAAGATGAAGCTTTCTTT
CDR3 protein: CASSPLHRKDEAFF

D gene: TRBD2
clone size: .
J gene: TRBJ2-2
CDR3 length: 17
V gene: TRBV19
CDR3 DNA: TGTGCCAGTAGTTCTGTCCTCGGGACTAGCGGGAGTCGGGAGCTGTTTTTT
CDR3 protein: CASSSVLGTSGSRELFF

D gene: TRBD1
clone size: .
J gene: TRBJ1-5
CDR3 length: 15
V gene: TRBV18
CDR3 DNA: TGTGCCAGCTCCCAATTTACAGGGGGCGAGGAGCCCCAGCATTTT
CDR3 protein: CASSQFTGGEEPQHF

D gene: TRBD2
clone size: .
J gene: TRBJ2-1
CDR3 length: 16
V gene: TRBV6-4
CDR3 DNA: TGTGCCAGCAGTGAGTCAGCGGGAGGCTCCTACAATGAGCAGTTCTTC
CDR3 protein: CASSESAGGSYNEQFF

D gene: .
clone size: .
J gene: TRBJ2-7
CDR3 length: 13
V gene: TRBV7-8
CDR3 DNA: TGTGCCAGCAAAGGAGTTAGCTCCTACGAGCAGTACTTC
CDR3 protein: CASKGVSSYEQYF

D gene: TRBD2
clone size: .
J gene: TRBJ2-2
CDR3 length: 15
V gene: TRBV6-5
CDR3 DNA: TGTGCCAGCAGTTGGGCGGGAGGGAACACCGGGGAGCTGTTTTTT
CDR3 protein: CASSWAGGNTGELFF

D gene: .
clone size: .
J gene: TRBJ2-3
CDR3 length: 13
V gene: TRBV10-1
CDR3 DNA: TGCGCCAGCAGTGAGTGGGGCCCAGATACGCAGTATTTT
CDR3 protein: CASSEWGPDTQYF

D gene: TRBD2
clone size: .
J gene: TRBJ2-3
CDR3 length: 17
V gene: TRBV9
CDR3 DNA: TGTGCCAGCAGCGTAGTCATGACTAGCGGGCTGACAGATACGCAGTATTTT
CDR3 protein: CASSVVMTSGLTDTQYF

D gene: .
clone size: .
J gene: TRBJ1-4
CDR3 length: 13
V gene: TRBV9
CDR3 DNA: TGTGCCAGCAGCGTAGACAATAATGAAAAACTGTTTTTT
CDR3 protein: CASSVDNNEKLFF

D gene: TRBD1
clone size: .
J gene: TRBJ1-2
CDR3 length: 14
V gene: TRBV6-5
CDR3 DNA: TGTGCCAGCAGTTACTCACAGGGGGAATTTGGCTACACCTTC
CDR3 protein: CASSYSQGEFGYTF

D gene: .
clone size: .
J gene: TRBJ2-3
CDR3 length: 16
V gene: TRBV5-1
CDR3 DNA: TGCGCCAGCAGCTTGGAACGGGGGGACAATCTAGATACGCAGTATTTT
CDR3 protein: CASSLERGDNLDTQYF

D gene: .
clone size: .
J gene: TRBJ1-1
CDR3 length: 13
V gene: TRBV3-1/TRBV3-2
CDR3 DNA: TGTGCCAGCAGCCGTACAGGGAAGACTGAAGCTTTCTTT
CDR3 protein: CASSRTGKTEAFF

D gene: TRBD1
clone size: .
J gene: TRBJ1-5
CDR3 length: 12
V gene: TRBV19
CDR3 DNA: TGCGTGACAGGGAATAGCAATCAGCCCCAGCATTTT
CDR3 protein: CVTGNSNQPQHF

D gene: .
clone size: .
J gene: TRBJ2-1
CDR3 length: 14
V gene: TRBV5-6
CDR3 DNA: TGTGCCAGCAGCTTAGGCGTCTCCTACAATGAGCAGTTCTTC
CDR3 protein: CASSLGVSYNEQFF

D gene: .
clone size: once
J gene: TRBJ1-3
CDR3 length: 12
V gene: TRBV28
CDR3 DNA: TGTGCCAGCAGCGGCTCTGGAAACACCATATATTTT
CDR3 protein: CASSGSGNTIYF

D gene: TRBD2
clone size: .
J gene: TRBJ2-1
CDR3 length: 15
V gene: TRBV5-1
CDR3 DNA: TGCGCCAGCAGCATAAGACTAGCGGGAGTTAATGAGCAGTTCTTC
CDR3 protein: CASSIRLAGVNEQFF

D gene: .
clone size: .
J gene: TRBJ1-1
CDR3 length: 15
V gene: TRBV19
CDR3 DNA: TGTGCCAGTAGTATAGATCTGAGGGCGAACACTGAAGCTTTCTTT
CDR3 protein: CASSIDLRANTEAFF

D gene: TRBD2
clone size: few
J gene: TRBJ2-2
CDR3 length: 17
V gene: TRBV29-1
CDR3 DNA: TGCAGCGTTGAAGGTCCTAGCGGGAGGAGCGACACCGGGGAGCTGTTTTTT
CDR3 protein: CSVEGPSGRSDTGELFF

D gene: .
clone size: .
J gene: TRBJ1-4
CDR3 length: 13
V gene: TRBV5-1
CDR3 DNA: TGCGCCAGCAGCCCAGGAGGCGGTGAAAAACTGTTTTTT
CDR3 protein: CASSPGGGEKLFF

D gene: .
clone size: .
J gene: TRBJ2-5
CDR3 length: 12
V gene: TRBV11-2
CDR3 DNA: TGTGCCAGCAGCCTGATTTCGGAGACCCAGTACTTC
CDR3 protein: CASSLISETQYF

D gene: .
clone size: .
J gene: TRBJ2-4
CDR3 length: 13
V gene: TRBV2
CDR3 DNA: TGTGCCAGCAGTTCTATCGCCAAAAACATTCAGTACTTC
CDR3 protein: CASSSIAKNIQYF

D gene: .
clone size: .
J gene: TRBJ1-4
CDR3 length: 10
V gene: TRBV20-1
CDR3 DNA: TGCAGTGCTAGAAACGAAAAACTGTTTTTT
CDR3 protein: CSARNEKLFF

D gene: TRBD1
clone size: .
J gene: TRBJ1-5
CDR3 length: 14
V gene: TRBV6-5
CDR3 DNA: TGTGCCAGCAGAGATAAGGGGGCGATTATGGCCCAGCATTTT
CDR3 protein: CASRDKGAIMAQHF

D gene: .
clone size: .
J gene: TRBJ1-1
CDR3 length: 14
V gene: TRBV21-1
CDR3 DNA: TGTGCCAGCAGCAAAGGACCACTGAACACTGAAGCTTTCTTT
CDR3 protein: CASSKGPLNTEAFF

D gene: .
clone size: .
J gene: TRBJ2-4
CDR3 length: 15
V gene: TRBV6-5
CDR3 DNA: TGTGCCAGCAGTTACCTCCCTCGGACCAAAAACATTCAGTACTTC
CDR3 protein: CASSYLPRTKNIQYF

D gene: .
clone size: .
J gene: TRBJ1-2
CDR3 length: 13
V gene: TRBV19
CDR3 DNA: TGTGCCAGTAGTATCCAGGAGAACTATGGCTACACCTTC
CDR3 protein: CASSIQENYGYTF

D gene: .
clone size: .
J gene: TRBJ1-3
CDR3 length: 13
V gene: TRBV7-9
CDR3 DNA: TGTGCCAGCAGCTTAGGGTCTGGAAACACCATATATTTT
CDR3 protein: CASSLGSGNTIYF

D gene: .
clone size: .
J gene: TRBJ1-1
CDR3 length: 11
V gene: TRBV19
CDR3 DNA: TGTGCCAGTAGAAATCTTCTTGGAGCTTTCTTT
CDR3 protein: CASRNLLGAFF

D gene: .
clone size: .
J gene: TRBJ1-2
CDR3 length: 15
V gene: TRBV19
CDR3 DNA: TGTGCCAGTAGTCCCGCGGTTGGGGTAAGGGAAGGCTACACCTTC
CDR3 protein: CASSPAVGVREGYTF

D gene: .
clone size: .
J gene: TRBJ2-2
CDR3 length: 21
V gene: TRBV10-1
CDR3 DNA: TGCGCCAGCAGTGAGTATGGCGGCAGCGCCGTGGGATTCGCGAACACCGGGGAGCTGTTTTTT
CDR3 protein: CASSEYGGSAVGFANTGELFF

D gene: .
clone size: .
J gene: TRBJ1-2
CDR3 length: 12
V gene: TRBV3-1/TRBV3-2
CDR3 DNA: TGTGCCAGCAGCGACGGCGGGCGAGGCTACACCTTC
CDR3 protein: CASSDGGRGYTF

D gene: .
clone size: .
J gene: TRBJ1-1
CDR3 length: 12
V gene: TRBV11-2
CDR3 DNA: TGTGCCAGCAGCTTAGGGGATGGAGTAGCTTTCTTT
CDR3 protein: CASSLGDGVAFF

D gene: TRBD1
clone size: once
J gene: TRBJ1-6
CDR3 length: 15
V gene: TRBV5-1
CDR3 DNA: TGCGCCAGCAGCCGCGGGACAGGGGATAATTCACCCCTCCACTTT
CDR3 protein: CASSRGTGDNSPLHF

D gene: .
clone size: .
J gene: TRBJ2-5
CDR3 length: 15
V gene: TRBV5-4
CDR3 DNA: TGTGCCAGCAGCTTAGGGGCGGGGATATTGGAGACCCAGTACTTC
CDR3 protein: CASSLGAGILETQYF

D gene: TRBD1
clone size: .
J gene: TRBJ2-7
CDR3 length: 15
V gene: TRBV27
CDR3 DNA: TGTGCCAGCAGCCTCCAGGGACAGGGCACTTACGAGCAGTACTTC
CDR3 protein: CASSLQGQGTYEQYF

D gene: TRBD2
clone size: .
J gene: TRBJ2-1
CDR3 length: 19
V gene: TRBV4-1
CDR3 DNA: TGCGCCAGCAGCCAAGAGTTTCCCTTTAGCGGGAGAGGTGGCAATGAGCAGTTCTTC
CDR3 protein: CASSQEFPFSGRGGNEQFF

D gene: .
clone size: .
J gene: TRBJ1-2
CDR3 length: 14
V gene: TRBV27
CDR3 DNA: TGTGCCAGCACTCCAGGGTTGGGAGGGGATGGCTACACCTTC
CDR3 protein: CASTPGLGGDGYTF

D gene: .
clone size: .
J gene: TRBJ1-1
CDR3 length: 17
V gene: TRBV6-2/TRBV6-3
CDR3 DNA: TGTGCCAGCAGTGGGCACCAAGGAGTCTTCATGAACACTGAAGCTTTCTTT
CDR3 protein: CASSGHQGVFMNTEAFF

D gene: TRBD1
clone size: .
J gene: TRBJ1-3
CDR3 length: 18
V gene: TRBV7-2
CDR3 DNA: TGTGCCAGCAGCCACCGGGACAGGGGGATTAGCTCTGGAAACACCATATATTTT
CDR3 protein: CASSHRDRGISSGNTIYF

D gene: .
clone size: .
J gene: TRBJ2-2
CDR3 length: 12
V gene: TRBV7-9
CDR3 DNA: TGTGCCAGCAGCATCCTAACTGGGGAGCTGTTTTTT
CDR3 protein: CASSILTGELFF

D gene: .
clone size: .
J gene: TRBJ1-1
CDR3 length: 14
V gene: TRBV19
CDR3 DNA: TGTGCCAGTAGTATCCTGGGGGATTTCGCTGAAGCTTTCTTT
CDR3 protein: CASSILGDFAEAFF

D gene: TRBD1
clone size: .
J gene: TRBJ2-5
CDR3 length: 16
V gene: TRBV7-9
CDR3 DNA: TGTGCCAGCAGCCCTACTAGGGGACAGGGACAAGAGACCCAGTACTTC
CDR3 protein: CASSPTRGQGQETQYF

D gene: TRBD2
clone size: .
J gene: TRBJ2-1
CDR3 length: 17
V gene: TRBV3-1/TRBV3-2
CDR3 DNA: TGTGCCAGCAGCCAAACCCCTCTAGCGGGAGGGAGGAATGAGCAGTTCTTC
CDR3 protein: CASSQTPLAGGRNEQFF